Listed here is a single TCR beta chain. The study sequenced TCR beta in blood CD8+ and CD4+ T cells. Negative isolation yielded the CD8+ and CD4+ T cells, while FACS enriched the TEMRA cells. With 4 bases removed from V and 6 bases from J, the gap between germline ends came to 13 bases. The length of the CDR3 is 14 residues. CDR1 is LNHDA and CDR2 is SQIVND in the germline V gene (reference sequence). cDNA came from about 0.51 to 1 ug RNA primed by random hexamers. With immunoSEQ multiplex PCR, TCR beta CDR3 was amplified across 54 Vbeta and 13 Jbeta. TCRdb re-called the immunoSEQ multiplex PCR reads with MiXCR, one entry per CDR3 protein. The data hold more than 95,000 distinct CDR3 sequences, with about 92% observed a single time. The source of the sample is a study of CD8 T cells in Susac syndrome.

The rearrangement links TRBV19 to TRBJ2-1, with D possibly matching TRBD2 (5 bases). The material sequenced was CD8+ T cells from PBMCs. This clonotype was obtained from a human donor with multiple sclerosis. The CDR3: CASSTRGNPNEQFF. In DNA form, the CDR3 reads TGTGCCAGTAGTACTCGGGGAAATCCCAATGAGCAGTTCTTC.